Below are 28 T cell receptor beta chains sequenced from a single sample in a study of neoadjuvant anti-PD-1 for oral cavity cancer. The data were produced by immunoSEQ multiplex PCR, yet TCRdb's version contains in-frame clones alone and is incomplete. The sample lists 15,000 to 20,000 clones, about two thirds occurring once. Material: PBMCs, obtained before nivolumab (anti-PD-1) treatment. These receptors were taken from a person aged 35-79 years with oral cavity squamous cell carcinoma.

The V gene is TRBV6-5, the J gene TRBJ1-2; 7 bases align to TRBD1. Germline lookup yields CDR1 MNHEY and CDR2 SVGAGI. The CDR3 has 14 residues. The V segment lost 8 bases and the J segment 2 bases; nucleotides outside the gene matches: 8. CDR3 sequence: CASWGAGGNYGYTF. CDR3 nucleotide sequence: TGTGCCAGCTGGGGGGCAGGGGGGAACTATGGCTACACCTTC.

The V gene is TRBV2, the J gene TRBJ2-7; 14 bases fit TRBD2. The CDR3 is 16 amino acids. CDR1 is SNHLY and CDR2 is FYNNEI in the germline V gene. V shed 8 bases, J shed 4 bases, and the junction held 10 bases outside the gene matches. CDR3 nucleotide sequence: TGTGCCAGCGAACCGGGACTAGCGGGAGTTGGTTACGAGCAGTACTTC. Translation: CASEPGLAGVGYEQYF.

This chain uses TRBV19 with TRBJ1-5; D is uncertain. V was shortened by 10 bases and J by 3 bases, with 13 bases between the two germline ends. CDR1 and CDR2 (germline): LNHDA, SQIVND (reference sequence). The CDR3 covers 13 residues. CDR3 region: CATQQFPNQPQHF. In DNA, the CDR3 is TGTGCCACCCAACAGTTCCCCAATCAGCCCCAGCATTTT.

This chain joins TRBV11-1 and TRBJ2-7; D ambiguous. This CDR3 comprises 11 residues. The germline gives CDR1 SGHAT, CDR2 FQDESV (reference sequence). The ends were cut back, 0 bases at V and 5 bases at J, with 2 bases in the middle. The CDR3 sequence is CASSLAHEQYF. CDR3 nucleotide sequence: TGTGCCAGCAGCTTAGCCCACGAGCAGTACTTC.

This rearrangement joins TRBV5-1 to TRBJ2-1; 9 nucleotides agree with TRBD1. Germline CDR1 SGHRS, CDR2 YFSETQ. V lost 4 bases and J lost 8; bases outside the gene matches: 10. This CDR3 spans 15 amino acids. CDR3 nucleotides: TGCGCCAGCAGCACCCAGGGGACAGGGTGGGATGAGCAGTTCTTC. Protein sequence: CASSTQGTGWDEQFF.

This chain joins TRBV6-1 and TRBJ2-1, with 12 nucleotides matching TRBD2. CDR1 MNHNS and CDR2 SASEGT come from the germline V gene. The CDR3 is 15 amino acids. V was pared by 5 bases and J by 3 bases, with 2 bases of the junction left unmatched. The CDR3 region has the DNA TGTGCCAGCAGTTTGGGACTAGCGGGCTACAATGAGCAGTTCTTC. As protein: CASSLGLAGYNEQFF.

The rearrangement uses TRBV6-6 and TRBJ2-2, with a weak D call TRBD2 (5 bases). V was shortened by 0 bases and J by 4 bases, with 9 bases between the two germline ends. Germline CDR1 and CDR2: MNHNY and SVGAGI (reference sequence). This CDR3 spans 15 amino acids. The CDR3 DNA is TGTGCCAGCAGTTACTCGAGAGGAGGCACCGGGGAGCTGTTTTTT. Protein: CASSYSRGGTGELFF.

This sequence joins TRBV5-1 and TRBJ1-3; D gene unclear. Germline CDR1 is SGHRS and CDR2 is YFSETQ. Deletions cut 0 bases from V and 0 bases from J, with 10 bases between. The CDR3 has 16 residues. The CDR3 coding sequence is TGCGCCAGCAGCTTGGGTCAGCGGGGCTCTGGAAACACCATATATTTT. Its translation: CASSLGQRGSGNTIYF.

The chain combines TRBV6-5 with TRBJ1-4, with D hard to call. Trimming pared 2 bases from V and 0 bases from J, leaving 10 bases between. CDR3 size: 16 residues. CDR1 is MNHEY and CDR2 is SVGAGI in the germline V gene. The CDR3 nucleotides read TGTGCCAGCAGTTACACCCCGGGATCAACTAATGAAAAACTGTTTTTT. Amino acid sequence: CASSYTPGSTNEKLFF.

The chain recombines TRBV13 with TRBJ2-5; TRBD1 aligns across 8 bases. This CDR3 spans 14 amino acids. J was trimmed by 7 bases and V by 5 bases; bases with no gene match: 9. Looked up from germline, CDR1 is PRHDT and CDR2 is FYEKMQ (reference sequence). In DNA form, the CDR3 reads TGTGCCAGCAGCCAGGGACAGGCCCGCGTGACCCAGTACTTC. Encoded protein: CASSQGQARVTQYF.

The gene calls are TRBV6-6 and TRBJ2-7, with TRBD1 as a possible D gene (5 bases). Trimming took off 2 bases at V and 3 bases at J, with 14 bases between the two ends. This CDR3 has 15 amino acids. Germline assignment: CDR1 MNHNY and CDR2 SVGAGI (reference sequence). The DNA of the CDR3 is TGTGCCAGCAGTTACGGCTCAGGGCTTGGCTACGAGCAGTACTTC. Translating gives CASSYGSGLGYEQYF.

The chain carries TRBV5-4 and TRBJ1-6, with 9 bases aligning to TRBD1. Germline V gene data show CDR1 as SGHNT and CDR2 as YYREEE (reference sequence). CDR3 size: 14 residues. V trimming: 3 bases; J trimming: 5 bases; junction bases outside the gene matches: 0. The DNA for the CDR3 is TGTGCCAGCAGCTGGACAGGGGATAATTCACCCCTCCACTTT. Amino acid sequence: CASSWTGDNSPLHF.

The chain links TRBV6-4 to TRBJ2-3, with D perhaps matching TRBD2 (6 bases). This CDR3 comprises 16 residues. Trimming stripped 6 bases from V and 2 bases from J, with 18 bases between. Germline V gene lookup returns CDR1 MRHNA and CDR2 SNTAGT. The CDR3, as DNA: TGTGCCAGCAGCAGGGAGGCGGGACCCTACACAGATACGCAGTATTTT. It is translated as CASSREAGPYTDTQYF.

This rearrangement joins TRBV5-1 to TRBJ2-2; tentative D call: TRBD2 (5 bases). Trimming cost V 4 bases and J 5 bases, with 15 bases left between them. The germline gives CDR1 SGHRS, CDR2 YFSETQ. The CDR3 loop spans 15 amino acids. CDR3 loop: CASSPAGVKTGELFF. The CDR3 coding sequence is TGCGCCAGCAGCCCGGCGGGCGTCAAGACCGGGGAGCTGTTTTTT.

V usage is TRBV6-1 and J usage is TRBJ2-7; maybe TRBD2 (7 bases). The CDR3 runs to 16 residues. The V end was cut by 0 bases, the J end by 5 bases, with 17 bases between. Germline V gives CDR1 MNHNS, CDR2 SASEGT. This CDR3 reads CASSEALGGQGNEQYF. CDR3 bases: TGTGCCAGCAGTGAAGCGCTGGGGGGGCAGGGCAACGAGCAGTACTTC.

The genes are TRBV9 and TRBJ2-1, with a possible D match to TRBD2 (6 bases). CDR3 length: 14 residues. V was shortened by 2 bases and J by 6 bases, with 12 bases between the two germline ends. Germline CDR1 is SGDLS and CDR2 is YYNGEE. The CDR3 sequence: CASSVSGVSNEQFF. DNA for the CDR3: TGTGCCAGCAGCGTGTCGGGAGTTAGCAATGAGCAGTTCTTC.

This clone was recorded a few times. The V gene is TRBV7-9, the J gene TRBJ1-1, with TRBD1 as a possible D gene (5 bases). Germline V gene sequence: CDR1 SEHNR, CDR2 FQNEAQ (reference sequence). The CDR3 contains 15 residues. Trimming removed 1 base from V and 1 base from J, with 10 bases in between. DNA for the CDR3: TGTGCCAGCAGCTTAGACGGAACAGGGAACACTGAAGCTTTCTTT. As protein: CASSLDGTGNTEAFF.

The V and J genes are TRBV5-1 and TRBJ2-7; 8 positions agree with TRBD2. The CDR3 covers 14 residues. Germline V CDR1 and CDR2: SGHRS, YFSETQ. V shed 2 bases, J shed 2 bases, and the junction held 3 bases outside the gene matches. CDR3 bases: TGCGCCAGCAGCTTAGCGGGAGAGGCCTACGAGCAGTACTTC. It translates to CASSLAGEAYEQYF.

The chain carries TRBV6-4 and TRBJ1-2; the D is unclear. Germline V gene data show CDR1 as MRHNA and CDR2 as SNTAGT. The germline V and J ends were trimmed by 4 bases and 6 bases, with 12 bases remaining between them. The CDR3 consists of 13 residues. The CDR3 spells CASSGEGGDGYTF. CDR3 DNA: TGTGCCAGCAGTGGGGAGGGAGGCGATGGCTACACCTTC.

The chain has TRBV27 and TRBJ2-7; the match to TRBD1 covers 7 bases. Per germline, CDR1 MNHEY and CDR2 SMNVEV (reference sequence). This CDR3 has 16 amino acids. With V trimmed by 1 base and J by 5 bases, 11 bases remained unmatched. CDR3 region: CASSLFQRQGTHEQYF. CDR3 bases: TGTGCCAGCAGTTTATTCCAACGACAGGGAACCCACGAGCAGTACTTC.

This chain links TRBV5-1 with TRBJ2-2; D remains unclear. The CDR3 length is 15 residues. Trimming took 3 bases from V and 3 from J, leaving 12 bases between them. Germline V gene lookup returns CDR1 SGHRS and CDR2 YFSETQ. CDR3 region: CASSSLADDTGELFF. CDR3 coding DNA: TGCGCCAGCAGCTCCCTCGCGGACGACACCGGGGAGCTGTTTTTT.

This rearrangement joins TRBV6-5 to TRBJ2-7, with TRBD2 matching over 8 bases. Trimming removed 6 bases from V and 4 bases from J; junction bases left unmatched: 2. CDR1 is MNHEY and CDR2 is SVGAGI in the germline V gene. The CDR3 is 12 residues long. This CDR3 reads CASRLAAYEQYF. CDR3 DNA: TGTGCCAGCAGACTAGCGGCTTACGAGCAGTACTTC.

The rearrangement joins TRBV29-1 to TRBJ2-3; D is unresolved. CDR1 and CDR2 from the germline V gene are SQVTM and ANQGSEA. The V end was cut by 3 bases, the J end by 0 bases, with 4 bases between. CDR3 length: 12 residues. The CDR3 loop is CSVDVSTDTQYF. The CDR3 bases are TGCAGCGTTGACGTAAGCACAGATACGCAGTATTTT.

This chain joins TRBV10-3 and TRBJ1-1; 8 bases fit TRBD1. Germline loops: CDR1 ENHRY, CDR2 SYGVKD. Trimming took 8 bases from V and 4 from J; bases not matched to a gene: 6. This CDR3 is 13 amino acids long. The CDR3 here is CAISGQGGTEAFF. The DNA of the CDR3 is TGTGCCATCTCTGGACAGGGCGGCACTGAAGCTTTCTTT.

The chain has TRBV15 and TRBJ2-4; 11 bases are a match to TRBD2. The CDR3 covers 15 residues. Germline V gene lookup returns CDR1 LNHNV and CDR2 YYDKDF (reference sequence). V lost 3 bases to trimming and J lost 8 bases; unmatched junction nucleotides: 6. CDR3 residues: CATSSSGRGADIQYF. Written as DNA, the CDR3 is TGTGCCACCAGCAGTAGCGGGAGGGGCGCGGACATTCAGTACTTC.

J is TRBJ2-7 and V is TRBV6-6; 8 positions agree with TRBD1. V was pared by 0 bases and J by 5 bases, with 9 bases of the junction left unmatched. The germline CDR1 and CDR2 sequences are MNHNY and SVGAGI (reference sequence). The CDR3 length is 16 residues. The CDR3 coding sequence is TGTGCCAGCAGTTACTCGAGAGGGACAGGTATCGACGAGCAGTACTTC. Amino acid sequence: CASSYSRGTGIDEQYF.

The rearrangement links TRBV10-1 to TRBJ2-2; D ambiguous. Germline CDR1 WNHNN, CDR2 SYGVQD (reference sequence). V was cut by 11 bases and J by 5 bases, with 12 bases left in between. The CDR3 covers 12 residues. The CDR3 nucleotides are TGCGCCGTTAAAGGGAATACCGGGGAGCTGTTTTTT. Translation gives CAVKGNTGELFF.

Here the CDR3 reads CAWSGTGRTEAFF. Written as DNA, the CDR3 is TGTGCCTGGAGTGGCACAGGGCGCACTGAAGCTTTCTTT. V usage is TRBV30 and J usage is TRBJ1-1; D possibly corresponds to TRBD1 (6 bases). Germline V CDR1 and CDR2: GTSNPN, SVGIG (reference sequence). V was trimmed by 1 base and J by 4 bases, leaving 10 bases between them. The CDR3 spans 13 residues. The complete variable domain, with remaining parts taken from reference TRBV30 and TRBJ1-1, reads SQTIHQWPATLVQPVGSPLSLECTVEGTSNPNLYWYRQAAGRGLQLLFYSVGIGQISSEVPQNLSASRPQDRQFILSSKKLLLSDSGFYLCAWSGTGRTEAFFGQGTRLTVV.